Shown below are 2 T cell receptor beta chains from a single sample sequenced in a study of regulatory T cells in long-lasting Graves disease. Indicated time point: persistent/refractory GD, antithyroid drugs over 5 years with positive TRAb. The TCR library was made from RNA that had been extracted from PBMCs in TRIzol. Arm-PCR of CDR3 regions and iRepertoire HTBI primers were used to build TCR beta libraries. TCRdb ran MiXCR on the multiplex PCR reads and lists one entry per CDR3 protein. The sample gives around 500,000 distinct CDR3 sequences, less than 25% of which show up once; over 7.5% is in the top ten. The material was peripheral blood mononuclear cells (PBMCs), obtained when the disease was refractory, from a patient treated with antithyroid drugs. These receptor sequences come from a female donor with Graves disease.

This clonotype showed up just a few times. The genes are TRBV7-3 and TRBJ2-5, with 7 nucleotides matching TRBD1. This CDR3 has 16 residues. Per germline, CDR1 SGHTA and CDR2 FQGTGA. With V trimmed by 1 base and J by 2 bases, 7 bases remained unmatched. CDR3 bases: TGTGCCAGCAGCTTAAAAACGGGCAGGGGGCAAGAGACCCAGTACTTC. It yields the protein CASSLKTGRGQETQYF.

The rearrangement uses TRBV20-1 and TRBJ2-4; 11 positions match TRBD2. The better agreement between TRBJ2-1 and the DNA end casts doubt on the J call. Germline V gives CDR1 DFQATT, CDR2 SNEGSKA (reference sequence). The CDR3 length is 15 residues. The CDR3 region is CSAWASGLADNEQFF. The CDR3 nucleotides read TGCAGTGCGTGGGCGTCGGGACTAGCGGACAATGAGCAGTTCTTC.